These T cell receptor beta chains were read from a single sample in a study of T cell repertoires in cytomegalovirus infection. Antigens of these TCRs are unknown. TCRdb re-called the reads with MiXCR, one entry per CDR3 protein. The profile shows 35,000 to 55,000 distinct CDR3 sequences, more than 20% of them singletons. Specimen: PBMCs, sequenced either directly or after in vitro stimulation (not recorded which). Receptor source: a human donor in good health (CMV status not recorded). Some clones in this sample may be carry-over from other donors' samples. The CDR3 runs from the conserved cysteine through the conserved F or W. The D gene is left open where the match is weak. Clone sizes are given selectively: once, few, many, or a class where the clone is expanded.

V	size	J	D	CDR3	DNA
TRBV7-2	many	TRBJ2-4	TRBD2	CASSLAGTSGRARPLAKNIQYF	TGTGCCAGCAGCTTAGCGGGGACTAGCGGGAGGGCCCGACCCCTAGCCAAAAACATTCAGTACTTC
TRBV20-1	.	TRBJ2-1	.	CSPGRNEQFF	TGCAGCCCAGGGCGGAATGAGCAGTTCTTC
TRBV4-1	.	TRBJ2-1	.	CASSPPGGLDNEQFF	TGCGCCAGCAGCCCTCCCGGGGGGCTTGACAATGAGCAGTTCTTC
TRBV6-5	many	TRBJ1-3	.	CASSYSTGYGNTIYF	TGTGCCAGCAGTTACTCGACGGGGTACGGAAACACCATATATTTT
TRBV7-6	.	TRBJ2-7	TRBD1	CASSLGTGTEQYF	TGTGCCAGCAGCCTTGGGACAGGTACTGAGCAGTACTTC
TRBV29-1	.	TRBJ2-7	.	CSVGDKGPYEQYF	TGCAGCGTGGGGGATAAGGGCCCCTACGAGCAGTACTTC
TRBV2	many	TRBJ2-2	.	CASSIIPNTGELFF	TGTGCCAGCAGTATCATACCGAACACCGGGGAGCTGTTTTTT
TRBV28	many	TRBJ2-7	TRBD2	CATYESGLAGEYEQYF	TGTGCCACCTATGAGAGCGGACTAGCGGGAGAGTACGAGCAGTACTTC
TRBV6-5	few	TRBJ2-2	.	CASSYSRAFTGELFF	TGTGCCAGCAGTTACTCGAGGGCATTCACCGGGGAGCTGTTTTTT
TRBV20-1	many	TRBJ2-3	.	CSARDRAGSSTDTQYF	TGCAGTGCTAGAGATCGTGCGGGATCTAGCACAGATACGCAGTATTTT
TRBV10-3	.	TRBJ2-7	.	CAISEDALHEQYF	TGTGCCATCAGTGAGGACGCTCTCCACGAGCAGTACTTC
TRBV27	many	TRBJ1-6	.	CASSPILTTGTNSPLHF	TGTGCCAGCAGCCCGATTTTGACGACGGGGACTAATTCACCCCTCCACTTT
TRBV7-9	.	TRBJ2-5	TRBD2	CASSLEVGAGVQETQYF	TGTGCCAGCAGCTTAGAGGTGGGCGCGGGGGTCCAAGAGACCCAGTACTTC
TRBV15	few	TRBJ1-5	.	CATRGGRQGNQPQHF	TGTGCCACCAGGGGTGGTCGCCAGGGCAATCAGCCCCAGCATTTT
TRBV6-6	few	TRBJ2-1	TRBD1	CASIPDRVRANEQFF	TGTGCCAGCATTCCGGACAGGGTCAGGGCCAATGAGCAGTTCTTC
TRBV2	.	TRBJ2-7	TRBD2	CASSEGSTSPREQYF	TGTGCCAGCAGTGAAGGTTCGACTAGCCCTAGGGAGCAGTACTTC
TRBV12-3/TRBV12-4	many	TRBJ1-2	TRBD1	CASRRGDRGLGYTF	TGTGCCAGCAGACGCGGGGACAGGGGGCTTGGCTACACCTTC
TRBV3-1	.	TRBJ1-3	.	CASSQDSGYSGNTIYF	TGTGCCAGCAGCCAAGATTCCGGGTACTCTGGAAACACCATATATTTT
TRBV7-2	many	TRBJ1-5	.	CASSPESGLQPQHF	TGTGCCAGCAGCCCCGAGTCTGGTTTGCAGCCCCAGCATTTT
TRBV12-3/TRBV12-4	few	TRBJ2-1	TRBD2	CASSLHSGSSYNEQFF	TGTGCCAGCAGTCTACATAGCGGGAGCTCCTACAATGAGCAGTTCTTC
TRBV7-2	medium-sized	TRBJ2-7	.	CASSFRWRREQYF	TGTGCCAGCAGCTTCCGATGGAGACGCGAGCAGTACTTC
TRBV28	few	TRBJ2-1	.	CASREAGNEQFF	TGTGCCAGCAGGGAAGCTGGAAATGAGCAGTTCTTC
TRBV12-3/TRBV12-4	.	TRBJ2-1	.	CASSLGPGGEQFF	TGTGCCAGCAGTTTGGGACCGGGCGGTGAGCAGTTCTTC
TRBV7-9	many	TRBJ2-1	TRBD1	CASSPRPGTGYAEQFF	TGTGCCAGCAGCCCTCGTCCCGGGACAGGGTATGCTGAGCAGTTCTTC
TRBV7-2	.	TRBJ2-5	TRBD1	CASSSSTGTGETQYF	TGTGCCAGCAGCTCCTCAACCGGGACAGGAGAGACCCAGTACTTC
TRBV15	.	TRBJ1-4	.	CATSRGETVREKLFF	TGTGCCACCAGCAGAGGGGAAACAGTTCGGGAAAAACTGTTTTTT
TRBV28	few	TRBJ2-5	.	CASSSGLEETQYF	TGTGCCAGCAGTTCGGGACTGGAAGAGACCCAGTACTTC
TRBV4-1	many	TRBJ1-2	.	CASSRYTGPLNYGYTF	TGCGCCAGCAGCCGGTACACAGGACCCCTTAACTATGGCTACACCTTC
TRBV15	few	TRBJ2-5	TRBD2	CATSRREQETQYF	TGTGCCACCAGCAGGCGGGAGCAAGAGACCCAGTACTTC
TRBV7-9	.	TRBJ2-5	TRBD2	CASSRDAGDRETQYF	TGTGCCAGCAGCCGGGATGCGGGAGATCGAGAGACCCAGTACTTC
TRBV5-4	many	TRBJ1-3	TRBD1	CASSVQGGSGNTIYF	TGTGCCAGCAGCGTACAGGGGGGATCTGGAAACACCATATATTTT
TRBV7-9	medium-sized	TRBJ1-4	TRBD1	CASSPAGTGEEKLFF	TGTGCCAGCAGCCCCGCCGGGACAGGGGAAGAAAAACTGTTTTTT
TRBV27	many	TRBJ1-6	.	CASSFFGAYYRAGNSPLHF	TGTGCCAGCAGTTTTTTCGGGGCCTATTACAGGGCGGGGAATTCACCCCTCCACTTT
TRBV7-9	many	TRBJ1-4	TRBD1	CASSPYRGTGGTNEKLFF	TGTGCCAGCAGCCCATACAGGGGGACAGGGGGCACTAATGAAAAACTGTTTTTT
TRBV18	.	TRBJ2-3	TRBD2	CASTEERGRLTDTQYF	TGTGCCAGCACCGAAGAGCGGGGGAGACTCACAGATACGCAGTATTTT
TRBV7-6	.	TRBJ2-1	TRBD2	CASSLRAGVLYNEQFF	TGTGCCAGCAGCTTAAGAGCGGGAGTATTGTACAATGAGCAGTTCTTC
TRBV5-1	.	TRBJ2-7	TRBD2	CASSQLAERGGQYF	TGCGCCAGCAGCCAACTAGCGGAAAGGGGTGGGCAGTACTTC
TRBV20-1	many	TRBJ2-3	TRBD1	CSARDTGQDSTDTQYF	TGCAGTGCTAGAGATACGGGACAGGATAGCACAGATACGCAGTATTTT
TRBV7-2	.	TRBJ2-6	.	CASREYSGANVLTF	TGTGCCAGCAGAGAATACTCTGGGGCCAACGTCCTGACTTTC
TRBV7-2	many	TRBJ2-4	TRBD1	CASSSEQGSIQYF	TGTGCCAGCAGCTCCGAACAGGGGAGCATTCAGTACTTC
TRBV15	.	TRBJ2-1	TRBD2	CATREDGLAGDNEQFF	TGTGCCACCAGAGAAGACGGACTAGCGGGAGACAATGAGCAGTTCTTC
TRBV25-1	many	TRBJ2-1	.	CASSATQGREKFF	TGTGCCAGCAGTGCGACACAGGGAAGGGAGAAGTTCTTC